A single sample is the source of the 27 T cell receptor beta chains below, sequenced in a study of cytomegalovirus exposure and HLA in healthy donors. Sequencing was performed with immunoSEQ multiplex PCR; in TCRdb, only in-frame clones are kept and a portion is missing. Among about 160,000 clones listed, around 96% were seen once. Material for sequencing was PBMCs. The source of these receptors is a woman under 30 in good health and CMV-seronegative.

The chain couples TRBV2 to TRBJ2-3; 8 nucleotides line up with TRBD2. The CDR3 contains 15 residues. Germline CDR1 and CDR2: SNHLY and FYNNEI. J was trimmed by 1 base and V by 4 bases; bases with no gene match: 4. The DNA for the CDR3 is TGTGCCAGCAGTGGGTGGCGGGGGGGCACAGATACGCAGTATTTT. Its translation: CASSGWRGGTDTQYF.

V gene TRBV5-1 combines with J gene TRBJ1-3; 7 nucleotides agree with TRBD1. This CDR3 has 18 residues. CDR1 and CDR2 from the germline V gene are SGHRS and YFSETQ. J gave up 0 bases and V 3 bases, and 12 bases lay outside the gene matches. The chain's CDR3 is CASSYTTGRSFSGNTIYF. The CDR3 DNA reads TGCGCCAGCAGCTACACGACAGGGCGAAGCTTCTCTGGAAACACCATATATTTT.

This chain joins TRBV4-3 and TRBJ2-3; 9 nucleotides match TRBD1. The CDR3 is 19 amino acids. In germline, CDR1 is LGHNA, CDR2 YSLEER. V was clipped by 0 bases and J by 0 bases; unmatched bases: 10. CDR3 in amino acids: CASSQEWPGQGPSTDTQYF. The CDR3 DNA reads TGCGCCAGCAGCCAAGAATGGCCGGGACAGGGCCCTAGCACAGATACGCAGTATTTT.

The gene calls are TRBV7-2 and TRBJ2-1; the match to TRBD2 covers 10 bases. The CDR3 has 15 amino acids. V was pared by 8 bases and J by 5 bases, with 9 bases of the junction left unmatched. Germline values: CDR1 SGHTA, CDR2 FQGNSA. DNA for the CDR3: TGTGCCAGCCGAGATTCTAGCGGGGGTCACAATGAGCAGTTCTTC. The encoded protein is CASRDSSGGHNEQFF.

The V gene is TRBV10-2, the J gene TRBJ1-2; maybe TRBD1 (5 bases). The V gene lost 0 bases and the J gene lost 8 bases, with 10 bases spanning the gap. This CDR3 region has 13 residues. Germline V gene data show CDR1 as WSHSY and CDR2 as SAAADI. DNA for the CDR3: TGCGCCAGCAGTGAGTCTCCGGGGGTGGGCTACACCTTC. Residues: CASSESPGVGYTF.

This chain links TRBV6-5 with TRBJ1-2; TRBD1 matches at 7 bases. The CDR3 contains 12 residues. Germline trimming cut 5 bases from V and 5 bases from J; bases unmatched to any gene: 2. Germline V lookup: CDR1 MNHEY, CDR2 SVGAGI. The CDR3 is CASSRQGYGYTF. The CDR3 region has the DNA TGTGCCAGCAGTAGACAGGGATATGGCTACACCTTC.

This chain uses TRBV2 with TRBJ2-4; 9 nucleotides line up with TRBD1. Losses at the gene ends were 6 bases for V and 5 bases for J; bases not matched to a gene: 11. The CDR3 is made up of 16 amino acids. Germline V lookup: CDR1 SNHLY, CDR2 FYNNEI. The CDR3 spells CASSGNRGHSENIQYF. The DNA for the CDR3 is TGTGCCAGCAGCGGGAACAGGGGGCATTCGGAAAACATTCAGTACTTC.

This clone appeared once. The chain is built from TRBV6-5 and TRBJ2-7; 8 bases map to TRBD1. V gave up 5 bases and J gave up 4 bases; unmatched junction bases: 7. CDR3 length: 14 residues. Per germline, CDR1 MNHEY and CDR2 SVGAGI. In DNA, the CDR3 is TGTGCCAGCAGTAGACAGGGGCCCCCGTACGAGCAGTACTTC. Translated: CASSRQGPPYEQYF.

The J gene is TRBJ1-4, the V gene TRBV4-3, with 8 nucleotides matching TRBD1. The length of the CDR3 is 16 residues. J was trimmed by 8 bases and V by 3 bases; bases with no gene match: 11. Germline CDR1 and CDR2: LGHNA and YSLEER. CDR3 loop: CASSQGLRTGLEKLFF. The CDR3, as DNA: TGCGCCAGCAGCCAGGGACTCAGGACAGGGTTAGAAAAACTGTTTTTT.

The V and J genes are TRBV30 and TRBJ2-4, with 7 bases matching TRBD2. Unmatched junction bases numbered 9, after V lost 0 bases and J lost 13 bases. Germline CDR1 GTSNPN, CDR2 SVGIG (reference sequence). There are 13 residues in the CDR3. DNA for the CDR3: TGTGCCTGGAGTGTACAGGTGCAGGGAGGGCAGTACTTC. It yields the protein CAWSVQVQGGQYF. Variable domain in full (rest from reference TRBV30 and TRBJ2-4): SQTIHQWPATLVQPVGSPLSLECTVEGTSNPNLYWYRQAAGRGLQLLFYSVGIGQISSEVPQNLSASRPQDRQFILSSKKLLLSDSGFYLCAWSVQVQGGQYFGAGTRLSVL.

The chain links TRBV7-2 to TRBJ1-3; D gene unclear. Germline V gene lookup returns CDR1 SGHTA and CDR2 FQGNSA. The CDR3 is 15 amino acids. V was cut by 7 bases and J by 0 bases, with 13 bases left in between. DNA of the CDR3: TGTGCCAGCACCCGTCCGAAGAGCTCTGGAAACACCATATATTTT. Its translation: CASTRPKSSGNTIYF.

The chain couples TRBV9 to TRBJ2-7, with D tentatively TRBD2 (6 bases). The V and J ends lost 5 bases and 3 bases respectively, with 21 bases between them. Germline V lookup: CDR1 SGDLS, CDR2 YYNGEE. This CDR3 has 16 residues. The CDR3 sequence is CASSENGEVRHYEQYF. CDR3 nucleotides: TGTGCCAGCAGTGAAAACGGGGAGGTCAGGCACTACGAGCAGTACTTC.

V is TRBV9 and J is TRBJ1-3; TRBD1 agrees at 8 bases. Germline V gives CDR1 SGDLS, CDR2 YYNGEE. V lost 3 bases, J lost 7 bases, and 18 bases stayed unmatched. There are 18 residues in the CDR3. CDR3 sequence reads: CASSGEASGQGRINTIYF. The CDR3 DNA reads TGTGCCAGCAGCGGCGAGGCATCCGGACAGGGTAGGATTAACACCATATATTTT.

The J gene is TRBJ2-3, the V gene TRBV9; possible D gene TRBD1, 6 bases. CDR3 length equals 15 residues. CDR1 and CDR2 (germline): SGDLS, YYNGEE. V shed 3 bases and J shed 6 bases, with 17 bases lying between them. The CDR3 coding sequence is TGTGCCAGCAGCGAGGACTTCACAGGGTCGGATACGCAGTATTTT. This encodes CASSEDFTGSDTQYF.

The genes are TRBV6-5 and TRBJ2-7; unclear D gene. The germline V gene encodes CDR1 MNHEY and CDR2 SVGAGI. Trimming shortened V by 7 bases and J by 5 bases, and 9 bases separated the two germline ends. The CDR3 contains 11 residues. The CDR3: CASNLCDEQYF. In DNA form, the CDR3 reads TGTGCCAGCAACCTATGTGACGAGCAGTACTTC.

This chain joins TRBV6-5 and TRBJ2-3; unclear D gene. V lost 0 bases, J lost 6 bases, and 13 bases lay in between. Germline CDR1 and CDR2: MNHEY and SVGAGI. This CDR3 is 15 amino acids long. CDR3 in amino acids: CASSYSFSLGDTQYF. CDR3 sequence (DNA): TGTGCCAGCAGTTACTCGTTTAGCTTAGGTGATACGCAGTATTTT.

This chain uses TRBV7-3 with TRBJ1-1; no clear D. The V gene's germline CDR1 is SGHTA and CDR2 FQGTGA. With 0 bases removed from V and 0 bases from J, the gap between germline ends came to 5 bases. The CDR3 has 14 amino acids. The CDR3 protein is CASSLTPMNTEAFF. The DNA of the CDR3 is TGTGCCAGCAGCTTAACGCCTATGAACACTGAAGCTTTCTTT.

The CDR3 sequence: CASSRDRGVSPLHF. The CDR3 DNA is TGTGCCAGCAGTCGGGACAGGGGGGTATCACCCCTCCACTTT. This rearrangement joins TRBV6-5 to TRBJ1-6; 11 nucleotides agree with TRBD1. There are 14 residues in the CDR3. CDR1 and CDR2 from the germline V gene are MNHEY and SVGAGI. V lost 5 bases, J lost 10 bases, and 4 bases stayed unmatched.

The CDR3 here is CASSLGTGLSSTEAFF. In DNA, the CDR3 is TGTGCCAGCAGCTTAGGGACAGGGCTGAGTAGCACTGAAGCTTTCTTT. This chain joins TRBV11-1 and TRBJ1-1; TRBD1 agrees at 8 bases. CDR3 size: 16 residues. CDR1 and CDR2 from the germline V gene are SGHAT and FQDESV (reference sequence). The trim removed 1 base at V and 4 bases at J, leaving 8 bases unmatched. Full variable domain (rest looked up from reference TRBV11-1 and TRBJ1-1): EAEVAQSPRYKITEKSQAVAFWCDPISGHATLYWYRQILGQGPELLVQFQDESVVDDSQLPKDRFSAERLKGVDSTLKIQPAELGDSAMYLCASSLGTGLSSTEAFFGQGTRLTVV.

The chain couples TRBV7-2 to TRBJ1-6; D not resolved. Between the trimmed V and J ends, which lost 3 bases and 10 bases, there was a span of 13 bases. Per the germline V gene, CDR1 is SGHTA and CDR2 is FQGNSA. The CDR3 spans 14 residues. The CDR3 DNA sequence: TGTGCCAGCAGCTTGGAAAGACGTAGCTCACCCCTCCACTTT. Translation: CASSLERRSSPLHF.

Concerning this clone: One end of the junction fails to match germline, which may point to a read error. This specimen includes other DNA sequences encoding the same CDR3. V usage is TRBV30 and J usage is TRBJ1-6; D is possibly TRBD1 (6 bases). This CDR3 is 15 amino acids long. Per germline, CDR1 GTSNPN and CDR2 SVGIG (reference sequence). CDR3 region: CAWTSSRGLNSPLHF. The CDR3 region has the DNA TGTGCCTGGACTTCCTCCAGGGGACTAAATTCACCCCTCCACTTC.

The chain employs TRBV9 and TRBJ2-3, with D maybe TRBD1 (5 bases). CDR1 and CDR2 from the germline V gene are SGDLS and YYNGEE. This CDR3 is 14 amino acids long. The germline V and J ends were trimmed by 3 bases and 0 bases, with 8 bases remaining between them. For the CDR3, the DNA is TGTGCCAGCAGCGGACAGTTTAGCACAGATACGCAGTATTTT. Encoded protein: CASSGQFSTDTQYF.

This chain uses TRBV7-9 with TRBJ1-5; 8 nucleotides line up with TRBD1. The V segment lost 3 bases and the J segment 4 bases; nucleotides outside the gene matches: 5. Germline CDR1 reads SEHNR; CDR2 reads FQNEAQ (reference sequence). The length of the CDR3 is 15 residues. CDR3 protein: CASSFQDRENQPQHF. The CDR3, as DNA: TGTGCCAGCAGCTTCCAGGACAGGGAAAATCAGCCCCAGCATTTT.

The V call is TRBV6-1, the J call TRBJ2-7; 7 nucleotides match TRBD2. CDR1 and CDR2 (germline): MNHNS, SASEGT. The trim removed 1 base at V and 2 bases at J, leaving 2 bases unmatched. The CDR3 spans 14 residues. The CDR3 sequence is CASSEEGGAYEQYF. The DNA for the CDR3 is TGTGCCAGCAGTGAAGAGGGAGGGGCCTACGAGCAGTACTTC.

This chain links TRBV5-1 with TRBJ2-5; maybe TRBD1 (5 bases). The CDR3 extends over 15 amino acids. V lost 0 bases, J lost 4 bases, and 13 bases lay in between. Germline loops: CDR1 SGHRS, CDR2 YFSETQ. The CDR3 DNA reads as TGCGCCAGCAGCTTGGTCATACAGCAGGGAGAGACCCAGTACTTC. Amino acid sequence: CASSLVIQQGETQYF.

This clone showed up just once. The chain carries TRBV12-2 and TRBJ2-5; the D call TRBD2 from the table was never checked on the DNA. TRBV12-2 is a documented pseudogene. The CDR3 loop spans 15 amino acids. The CDR3, as DNA: TGTGCAAGTCGCTTAGGGAGGGCCGTTCGGGAGACCCAGTACTTC. Translating it yields CASRLGRAVRETQYF.

This chain connects TRBV10-3 to TRBJ2-3, with D possibly matching TRBD2 (6 bases). V lost 10 bases, J lost 3 bases, and 20 bases lay in between. Germline-derived CDR1 and CDR2 are ENHRY and SYGVKD. This CDR3 spans 15 amino acids. CDR3 sequence (DNA): TGTGCCACCCCCGGGACTTTGGGGAAAACAGATACGCAGTATTTT. It yields the protein CATPGTLGKTDTQYF.